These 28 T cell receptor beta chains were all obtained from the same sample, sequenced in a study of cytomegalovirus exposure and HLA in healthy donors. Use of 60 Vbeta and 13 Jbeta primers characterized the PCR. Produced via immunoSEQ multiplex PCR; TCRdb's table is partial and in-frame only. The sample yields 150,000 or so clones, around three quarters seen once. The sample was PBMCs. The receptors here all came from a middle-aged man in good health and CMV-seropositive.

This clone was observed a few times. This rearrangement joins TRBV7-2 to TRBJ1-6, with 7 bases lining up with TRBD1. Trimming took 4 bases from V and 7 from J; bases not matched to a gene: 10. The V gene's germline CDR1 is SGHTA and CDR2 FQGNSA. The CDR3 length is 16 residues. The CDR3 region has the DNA TGTGCCAGCAGCTCTAAACAGGGGCTAAGGAATTCACCCCTCCACTTT. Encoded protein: CASSSKQGLRNSPLHF.

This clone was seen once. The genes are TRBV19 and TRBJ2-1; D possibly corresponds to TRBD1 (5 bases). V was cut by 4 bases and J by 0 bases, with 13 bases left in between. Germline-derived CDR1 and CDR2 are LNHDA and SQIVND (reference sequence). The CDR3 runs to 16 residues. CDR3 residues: CASSTRSRGSYNEQFF. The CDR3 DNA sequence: TGTGCCAGTAGTACAAGAAGTAGGGGCTCCTACAATGAGCAGTTCTTC.

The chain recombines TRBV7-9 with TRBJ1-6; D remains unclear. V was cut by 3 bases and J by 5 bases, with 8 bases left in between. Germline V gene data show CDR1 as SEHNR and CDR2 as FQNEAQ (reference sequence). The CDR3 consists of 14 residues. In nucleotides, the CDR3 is TGTGCCAGCAGCTTCGAGGGAAATAATTCACCCCTCCACTTT. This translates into CASSFEGNNSPLHF.

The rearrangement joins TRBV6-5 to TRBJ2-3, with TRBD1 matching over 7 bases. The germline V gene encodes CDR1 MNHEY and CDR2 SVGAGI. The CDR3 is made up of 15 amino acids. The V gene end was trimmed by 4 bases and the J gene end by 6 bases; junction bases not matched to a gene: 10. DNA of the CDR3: TGTGCCAGCAGTTCCTCAGGGGGTAATACGGATACGCAGTATTTT. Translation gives CASSSSGGNTDTQYF.

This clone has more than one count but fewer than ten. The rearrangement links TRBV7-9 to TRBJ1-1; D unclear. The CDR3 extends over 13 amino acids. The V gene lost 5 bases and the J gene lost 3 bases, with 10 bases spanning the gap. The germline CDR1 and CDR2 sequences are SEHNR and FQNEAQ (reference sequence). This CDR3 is CASSNIGDTEAFF. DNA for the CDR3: TGTGCCAGCAGCAACATCGGAGACACTGAAGCTTTCTTT. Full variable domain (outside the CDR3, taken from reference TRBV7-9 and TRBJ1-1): DTGVSQNPRHKITKRGQNVTFRCDPISEHNRLYWYRQTLGQGPEFLTYFQNEAQLEKSRLLSDRFSAERPKGSFSTLEIQRTEQGDSAMYLCASSNIGDTEAFFGQGTRLTVV.

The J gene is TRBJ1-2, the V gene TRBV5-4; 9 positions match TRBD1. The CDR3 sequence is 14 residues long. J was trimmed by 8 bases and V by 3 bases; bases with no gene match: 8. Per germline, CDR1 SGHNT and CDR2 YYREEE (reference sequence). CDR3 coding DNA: TGTGCCAGCAGCTCAAACAGGGGGCGAATGGGCTACACCTTC. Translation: CASSSNRGRMGYTF.

CDR3 coding DNA: TGTGCCAGCAGCTTAGATCAGGGAGGAGATTCACCCCTCCACTTT. This translates into CASSLDQGGDSPLHF. The rearrangement joins TRBV7-9 to TRBJ1-6; D may be TRBD1 (5 bases). This CDR3 has 15 residues. Germline values: CDR1 SEHNR, CDR2 FQNEAQ (reference sequence). Trimming took off 1 base at V and 8 bases at J, with 12 bases between the two ends.

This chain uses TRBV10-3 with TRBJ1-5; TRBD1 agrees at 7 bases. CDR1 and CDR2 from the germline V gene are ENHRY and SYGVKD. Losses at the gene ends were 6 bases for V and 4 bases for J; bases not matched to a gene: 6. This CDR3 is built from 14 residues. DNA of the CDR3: TGTGCCATCAGAGAACCGGGACAGAATCAGCCCCAGCATTTT. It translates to CAIREPGQNQPQHF.

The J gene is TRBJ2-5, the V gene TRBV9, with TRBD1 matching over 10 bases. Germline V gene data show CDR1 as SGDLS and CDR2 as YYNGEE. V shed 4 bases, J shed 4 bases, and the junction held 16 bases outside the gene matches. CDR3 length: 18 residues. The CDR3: CASSPFPGQGSVRETQYF. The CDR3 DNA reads TGTGCCAGCAGCCCCTTTCCGGGACAGGGGTCGGTACGAGAGACCCAGTACTTC.

The CDR3 region is CASSSDRDNEQFF. The CDR3, as DNA: TGTGCCAGCAGCTCGGACAGGGACAATGAGCAGTTCTTC. The V gene is TRBV7-3, the J gene TRBJ2-1, with TRBD1 identical over 8 bases. The V gene's germline CDR1 is SGHTA and CDR2 FQGTGA. The CDR3 totals 13 residues. Trimming removed 4 bases from V and 5 bases from J; junction bases left unmatched: 1.

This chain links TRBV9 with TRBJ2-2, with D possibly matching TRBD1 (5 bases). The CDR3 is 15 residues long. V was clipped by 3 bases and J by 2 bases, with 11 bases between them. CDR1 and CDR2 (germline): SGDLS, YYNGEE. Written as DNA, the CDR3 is TGTGCCAGCAGCGAGACAGTAACCAACACCGGGGAGCTGTTTTTT. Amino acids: CASSETVTNTGELFF.

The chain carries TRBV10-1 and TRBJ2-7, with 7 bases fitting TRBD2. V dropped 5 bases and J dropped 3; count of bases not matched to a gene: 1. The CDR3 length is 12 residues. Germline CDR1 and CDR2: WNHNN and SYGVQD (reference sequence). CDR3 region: CASSTSDYEQYF. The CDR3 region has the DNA TGCGCCAGCAGTACTAGCGACTACGAGCAGTACTTC.

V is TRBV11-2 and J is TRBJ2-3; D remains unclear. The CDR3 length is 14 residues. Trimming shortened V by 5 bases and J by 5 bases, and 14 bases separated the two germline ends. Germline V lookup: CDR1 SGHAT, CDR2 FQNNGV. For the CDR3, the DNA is TGTGCCAGCAGCCCCCTCGATCGACTAGATACGCAGTATTTT. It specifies CASSPLDRLDTQYF.

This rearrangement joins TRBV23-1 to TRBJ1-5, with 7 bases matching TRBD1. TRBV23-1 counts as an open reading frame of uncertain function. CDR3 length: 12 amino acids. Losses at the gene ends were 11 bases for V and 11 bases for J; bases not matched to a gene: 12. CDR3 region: CAQIRGNIAQHF. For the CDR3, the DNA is TGCGCCCAGATCAGGGGGAATATCGCCCAGCATTTT.

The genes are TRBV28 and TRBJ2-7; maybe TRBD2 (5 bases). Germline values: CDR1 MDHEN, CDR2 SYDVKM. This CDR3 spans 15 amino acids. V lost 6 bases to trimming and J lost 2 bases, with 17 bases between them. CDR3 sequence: CASSTGPGVPYEQYF. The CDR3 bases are TGTGCCAGCAGCACTGGACCCGGGGTCCCCTACGAGCAGTACTTC.

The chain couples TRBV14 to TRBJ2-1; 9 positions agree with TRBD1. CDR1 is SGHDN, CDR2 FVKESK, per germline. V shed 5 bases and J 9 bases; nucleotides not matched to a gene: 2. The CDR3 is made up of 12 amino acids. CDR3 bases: TGTGCCAGCAGCTCGGACAGGGGTGAGCAGTTCTTC. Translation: CASSSDRGEQFF.

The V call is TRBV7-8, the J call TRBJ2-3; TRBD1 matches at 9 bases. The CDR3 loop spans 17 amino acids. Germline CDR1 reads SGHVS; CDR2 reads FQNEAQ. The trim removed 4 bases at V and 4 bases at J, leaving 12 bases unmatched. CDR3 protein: CASSSPGTGYRPDTQYF. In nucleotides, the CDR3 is TGTGCCAGCAGCTCCCCCGGGACAGGGTACCGGCCAGATACGCAGTATTTT.

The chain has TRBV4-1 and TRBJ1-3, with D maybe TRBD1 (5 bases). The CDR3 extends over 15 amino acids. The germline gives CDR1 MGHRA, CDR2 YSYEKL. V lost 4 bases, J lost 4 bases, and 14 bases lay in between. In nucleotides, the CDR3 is TGCGCCAGCAGCCGCCCCGGGACTCTAGGAAACACCATATATTTT. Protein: CASSRPGTLGNTIYF.

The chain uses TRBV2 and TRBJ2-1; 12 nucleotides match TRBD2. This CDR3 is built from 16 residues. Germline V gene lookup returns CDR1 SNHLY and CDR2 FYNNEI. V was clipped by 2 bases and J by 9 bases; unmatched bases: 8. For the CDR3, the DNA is TGTGCCAGCAGTGAATATCCTAGCGGGGGGGCTGGTGAGCAGTTCTTC. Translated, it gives CASSEYPSGGAGEQFF.

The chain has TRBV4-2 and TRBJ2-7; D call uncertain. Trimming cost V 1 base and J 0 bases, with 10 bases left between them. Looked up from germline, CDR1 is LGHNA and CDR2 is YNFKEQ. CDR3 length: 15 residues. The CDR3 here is CASSQASGDSYEQYF. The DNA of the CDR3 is TGTGCCAGCAGCCAAGCATCAGGCGACTCCTACGAGCAGTACTTC.

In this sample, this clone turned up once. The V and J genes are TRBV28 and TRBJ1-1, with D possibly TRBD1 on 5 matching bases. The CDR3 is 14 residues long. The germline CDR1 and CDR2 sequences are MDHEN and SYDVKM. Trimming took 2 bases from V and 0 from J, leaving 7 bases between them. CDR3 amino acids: CASSLVRVNTEAFF. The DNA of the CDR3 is TGTGCCAGCAGTTTAGTCAGGGTGAACACTGAAGCTTTCTTT.

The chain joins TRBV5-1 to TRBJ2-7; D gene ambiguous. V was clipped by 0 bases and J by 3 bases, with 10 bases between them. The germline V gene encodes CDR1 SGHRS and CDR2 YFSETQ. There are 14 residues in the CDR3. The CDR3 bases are TGCGCCAGCAGCTTGGGACAACGAAACTACGAGCAGTACTTC. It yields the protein CASSLGQRNYEQYF.

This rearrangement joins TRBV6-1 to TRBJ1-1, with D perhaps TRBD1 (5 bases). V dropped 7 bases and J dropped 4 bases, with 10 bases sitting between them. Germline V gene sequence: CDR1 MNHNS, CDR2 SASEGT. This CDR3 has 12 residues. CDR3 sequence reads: CASTLGATEAFF. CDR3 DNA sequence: TGTGCCAGCACCTTAGGGGCCACTGAAGCTTTCTTT.

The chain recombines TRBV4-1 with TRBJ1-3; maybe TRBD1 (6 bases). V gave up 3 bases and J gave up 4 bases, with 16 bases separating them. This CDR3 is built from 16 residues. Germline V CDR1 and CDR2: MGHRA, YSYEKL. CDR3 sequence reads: CASSHLGGGQGNTIYF. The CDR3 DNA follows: TGCGCCAGCAGCCACCTTGGGGGGGGACAAGGAAACACCATATATTTT.

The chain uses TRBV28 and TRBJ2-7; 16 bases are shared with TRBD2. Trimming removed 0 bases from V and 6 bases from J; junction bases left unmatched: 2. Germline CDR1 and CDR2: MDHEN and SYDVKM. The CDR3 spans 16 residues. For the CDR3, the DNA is TGTGCCAGCAGTTTATGGGGACTAGCGGGGGGGGGCGAGCAGTACTTC. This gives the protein CASSLWGLAGGGEQYF.

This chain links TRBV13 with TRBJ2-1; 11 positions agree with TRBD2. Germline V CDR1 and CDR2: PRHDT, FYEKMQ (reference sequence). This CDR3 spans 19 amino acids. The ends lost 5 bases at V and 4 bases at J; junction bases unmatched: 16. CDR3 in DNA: TGTGCCAGCAGCACAAGAGGCCTAGCGGGGGGATCAGTTTACAATGAGCAGTTCTTC. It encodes CASSTRGLAGGSVYNEQFF. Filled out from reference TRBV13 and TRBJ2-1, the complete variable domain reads AAGVIQSPRHLIKEKRETATLKCYPIPRHDTVYWYQQGPGQDPQFLISFYEKMQSDKGSIPDRFSAQQFSDYHSELNMSSLELGDSALYFCASSTRGLAGGSVYNEQFFGPGTRLTVL.

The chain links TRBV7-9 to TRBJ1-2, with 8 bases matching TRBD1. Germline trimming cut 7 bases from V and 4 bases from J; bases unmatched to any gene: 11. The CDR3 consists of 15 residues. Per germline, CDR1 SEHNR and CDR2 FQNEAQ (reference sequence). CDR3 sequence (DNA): TGTGCCAGCAACCACTCGGACAGGGCAAGCTATGGCTACACCTTC. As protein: CASNHSDRASYGYTF.

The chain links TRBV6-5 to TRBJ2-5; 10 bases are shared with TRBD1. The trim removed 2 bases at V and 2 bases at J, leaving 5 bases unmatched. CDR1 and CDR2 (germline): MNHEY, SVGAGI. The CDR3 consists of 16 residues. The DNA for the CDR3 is TGTGCCAGCAGTTACACCGGGACAGGGGTACAAGAGACCCAGTACTTC. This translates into CASSYTGTGVQETQYF.